Below are 26 T cell receptor beta chains sequenced from a single sample in a study of blood T cell repertoires in COVID-19. Profiling relied on immunoSEQ multiplex PCR, and the TCRdb table lists in-frame clones only, not all of them. The profile covers roughly 30,000 clones, with 87% appearing a single time and about 16% taken by the ten largest. The sequenced sample was peripheral blood. Receptors were obtained from a human donor in a cohort sampled during active COVID-19.

The CDR3 DNA reads TGCGCCAGCAGCCAAGATGGCGGGGAGTACAATGAGCAGTTCTTC. Translation gives CASSQDGGEYNEQFF. The J gene is TRBJ2-1, the V gene TRBV4-3, with a weak D call TRBD2 (6 bases). Deletions cut 0 bases from V and 4 bases from J, with 10 bases between. In germline, CDR1 is LGHNA, CDR2 YSLEER. This CDR3 has 15 amino acids.

The rearrangement joins TRBV6-5 to TRBJ2-3; tentatively, D is TRBD2 (6 bases). The CDR3 loop spans 14 amino acids. The V end was cut by 6 bases, the J end by 2 bases, with 12 bases between. Germline CDR1 is MNHEY and CDR2 is SVGAGI. CDR3 in amino acids: CASSLTSLTDTQYF. For the CDR3, the DNA is TGTGCCAGCAGCCTCACTAGCCTCACAGATACGCAGTATTTT.

In this sample, this clone turned up a few times. The chain carries TRBV5-6 and TRBJ1-2; D remains unclear. The V gene lost 4 bases and the J gene lost 7 bases, with 8 bases spanning the gap. This CDR3 has 11 residues. Germline lookup yields CDR1 SGHDT and CDR2 YYEEEE. The CDR3 protein is CASSGQSGYTF. The CDR3 DNA reads as TGTGCCAGCAGCGGGCAGAGTGGCTACACCTTC.

The V call is TRBV6-6, the J call TRBJ2-7; 7 bases agree with TRBD1. The CDR3 totals 13 residues. CDR1 and CDR2 from the germline V gene are MNHNY and SVGAGI (reference sequence). V lost 6 bases and J lost 5; bases outside the gene matches: 7. The CDR3 region is CASSPGTVHEQYF. CDR3 coding DNA: TGTGCCAGCAGCCCCGGGACAGTCCACGAGCAGTACTTC.

The CDR3, as DNA: TGTGCCAGCAGTTTACGCCGACTAGCGGGTAGGACAGATACGCAGTATTTT. Translation gives CASSLRRLAGRTDTQYF. This chain joins TRBV28 and TRBJ2-3, with 10 bases aligning to TRBD2. With V trimmed by 2 bases and J by 3 bases, 8 bases remained unmatched. This CDR3 region has 17 residues. Germline lookup yields CDR1 MDHEN and CDR2 SYDVKM. Combining the CDR3 with reference TRBV28 and TRBJ2-3 gives the whole variable domain DVKVTQSSRYLVKRTGEKVFLECVQDMDHENMFWYRQDPGLGLRLIYFSYDVKMKEKGDIPEGYSVSREKKERFSLILESASTNQTSMYLCASSLRRLAGRTDTQYFGPGTRLTVL.

The rearrangement links TRBV29-1 to TRBJ2-2, with unresolved D. The ends were cut back, 3 bases at V and 0 bases at J, with 8 bases in the middle. Germline V CDR1 and CDR2: SQVTM, ANQGSEA. The CDR3 is made up of 14 amino acids. CDR3 sequence reads: CSVEENSNTGELFF. CDR3 DNA: TGCAGCGTTGAGGAGAATTCGAACACCGGGGAGCTGTTTTTT.

This clone was counted between two and nine times. V usage is TRBV28 and J usage is TRBJ2-7; 10 bases are a match to TRBD1. Germline loops: CDR1 MDHEN, CDR2 SYDVKM. The CDR3 is 15 residues long. The J segment lost 5 bases and the V segment lost 4 bases, leaving 8 bases of the junction unmatched. As DNA, the CDR3 is TGTGCCAGCAGTTATGACGGGACAGGGGTCCACGAGCAGTACTTC. It codes for CASSYDGTGVHEQYF.

V is TRBV5-6 and J is TRBJ2-3, with D maybe TRBD2 (5 bases). Germline V gene data show CDR1 as SGHDT and CDR2 as YYEEEE. This CDR3 is 13 amino acids long. Trimming cost V 4 bases and J 4 bases, with 10 bases left between them. The CDR3: CASSPGLADTQYF. DNA for the CDR3: TGTGCCAGCAGCCCCGGACTGGCAGATACGCAGTATTTT.

V and J are TRBV29-1 and TRBJ1-4; D not certain. CDR1 is SQVTM and CDR2 is ANQGSEA in the germline V gene. V gave up 1 base and J gave up 8 bases, with 5 bases separating them. The CDR3 is 11 residues long. The CDR3 DNA sequence: TGCAGCGTTGAAGTTGCGGAAAAACTGTTTTTT. Protein sequence: CSVEVAEKLFF.

The chain uses TRBV7-9 and TRBJ2-1; 7 bases are shared with TRBD2. There are 15 residues in the CDR3. The V segment lost 0 bases and the J segment 5 bases; nucleotides outside the gene matches: 4. Germline V gene data show CDR1 as SEHNR and CDR2 as FQNEAQ (reference sequence). This CDR3 reads CASSLAPLADNEQFF. In DNA form, the CDR3 reads TGTGCCAGCAGCTTAGCCCCCCTAGCGGACAATGAGCAGTTCTTC.

The V gene is TRBV5-6, the J gene TRBJ1-1, with D uncertain. Germline values: CDR1 SGHDT, CDR2 YYEEEE. CDR3 length: 16 residues. The germline V and J ends were trimmed by 0 bases and 0 bases, with 12 bases remaining between them. CDR3 amino acids: CASSLVVGVLNTEAFF. In nucleotides, the CDR3 is TGTGCCAGCAGCTTGGTCGTGGGCGTGCTGAACACTGAAGCTTTCTTT.

The rearrangement joins TRBV6-1 to TRBJ1-1, with D hard to call. V was clipped by 2 bases and J by 4 bases, with 5 bases between them. There are 12 residues in the CDR3. The V gene's germline CDR1 is MNHNS and CDR2 SASEGT. The DNA of the CDR3 is TGTGCCAGCAGTGAACCGTCCACTGAAGCTTTCTTT. Amino acid sequence: CASSEPSTEAFF.

The V gene is TRBV5-1, the J gene TRBJ1-4; 10 bases agree with TRBD1. The CDR3 has 16 amino acids. The germline CDR1 and CDR2 sequences are SGHRS and YFSETQ. With 4 bases clipped from V and 5 bases from J, the junction kept 8 bases outside the gene matches. The CDR3 loop is CASSPTGGAGNEKLFF. The CDR3 nucleotides read TGCGCCAGCAGCCCGACAGGGGGCGCGGGGAATGAAAAACTGTTTTTT.

The gene calls are TRBV7-2 and TRBJ2-7, with TRBD1 matching over 7 bases. CDR1 SGHTA and CDR2 FQGNSA come from the germline V gene. CDR3 length: 15 amino acids. The J segment lost 3 bases and the V segment lost 5 bases, leaving 10 bases of the junction unmatched. As DNA, the CDR3 is TGTGCCAGCAGCGAGGGACAGCAAAGAGACTACGAGCAGTACTTC. This sequence encodes CASSEGQQRDYEQYF.

The V gene is TRBV10-2, the J gene TRBJ1-5; 8 nucleotides match TRBD1. Germline lookup yields CDR1 WSHSY and CDR2 SAAADI. V shed 3 bases and J 1 base; nucleotides not matched to a gene: 2. The CDR3 has 15 residues. The CDR3 here is CASSDRGRSNQPQHF. The CDR3 DNA sequence: TGCGCCAGCAGTGACAGGGGGCGAAGCAATCAGCCCCAGCATTTT.

The rearrangement links TRBV28 to TRBJ2-7; TRBD1 might be the D (6 bases). V was cut by 3 bases and J by 4 bases, with 13 bases left in between. Germline lookup yields CDR1 MDHEN and CDR2 SYDVKM. The CDR3 totals 14 residues. CDR3 DNA: TGTGCCAGCAGTTTGAGGGGGAGCCTGTACGAGCAGTACTTC. The encoded protein is CASSLRGSLYEQYF.

The CDR3 DNA sequence: TGTGCCAGCAGCTTAGACCCACTTAGCTCTGGAAACACCATATATTTT. Translation: CASSLDPLSSGNTIYF. The chain joins TRBV7-2 to TRBJ1-3; D is undetermined. Germline-derived CDR1 and CDR2 are SGHTA and FQGNSA. Trimming took 1 base from V and 0 from J, leaving 10 bases between them. This CDR3 region has 16 residues.

The chain has TRBV6-5 and TRBJ2-1; 7 bases align to TRBD2. The J segment lost 4 bases and the V segment lost 4 bases, leaving 4 bases of the junction unmatched. CDR1 and CDR2 (germline): MNHEY, SVGAGI. The CDR3 spans 14 residues. This CDR3 reads CASSSDSGYNEQFF. CDR3 nucleotide sequence: TGTGCCAGCAGTTCAGATAGCGGGTACAATGAGCAGTTCTTC.

The genes are TRBV6-5 and TRBJ2-2; 12 bases map to TRBD2. Germline V lookup: CDR1 MNHEY, CDR2 SVGAGI. With V trimmed by 6 bases and J by 6 bases, 5 bases remained unmatched. The CDR3 has 15 residues. The CDR3, as DNA: TGTGCCAGCAGACGACTAGCGGGAGACGCCGGGGAGCTGTTTTTT. Translated, it gives CASRRLAGDAGELFF.

This clone was counted a few times. This chain uses TRBV10-1 with TRBJ1-1; no firm D call. The CDR3 runs 13 residues. Between the trimmed V and J ends, which lost 5 bases and 3 bases, there was a span of 10 bases. Looked up from germline, CDR1 is WNHNN and CDR2 is SYGVQD (reference sequence). This CDR3 reads CASSLRSDTEAFF. CDR3 coding DNA: TGCGCCAGCAGTCTCCGAAGCGACACTGAAGCTTTCTTT.

This chain uses TRBV7-2 with TRBJ2-5; TRBD1 matches 9 bases. The CDR3 length is 15 residues. V lost 2 bases, J lost 5 bases, and 6 bases stayed unmatched. Germline CDR1 and CDR2: SGHTA and FQGNSA. The chain's CDR3 is CASSLWGQGWETQYF. The CDR3 nucleotides are TGTGCCAGCAGCTTATGGGGACAGGGTTGGGAGACCCAGTACTTC.

V and J are TRBV7-3 and TRBJ2-1; D gene unclear. The V and J ends lost 1 base and 0 bases respectively, with 7 bases between them. Germline lookup yields CDR1 SGHTA and CDR2 FQGTGA. This CDR3 region has 15 residues. The CDR3 sequence: CASSLNSNSYNEQFF. CDR3 nucleotide sequence: TGTGCCAGCAGCTTAAACTCCAACTCCTACAATGAGCAGTTCTTC. The full variable domain, completed using reference TRBV7-3 and TRBJ2-1, is GAGVSQTPSNKVTEKGKYVELRCDPISGHTALYWYRQSLGQGPEFLIYFQGTGAADDSGLPNDRFFAVRPEGSVSTLKIQRTERGDSAVYLCASSLNSNSYNEQFFGPGTRLTVL.

The chain links TRBV5-8 to TRBJ1-2, with 8 bases lining up with TRBD1. J gave up 7 bases and V 5 bases, and 7 bases lay outside the gene matches. This CDR3 comprises 13 residues. Per germline, CDR1 SGHTS and CDR2 YDEGEE. The CDR3 spells CASRPDRGSGYTF. CDR3 sequence (DNA): TGTGCCAGCAGACCTGACAGGGGTTCTGGCTACACCTTC. The full variable domain, in which reference TRBV5-8 and TRBJ1-2 provide the parts outside the CDR3, is EAGVTQSPTHLIKTRGQQATLRCSPISGHTSVYWYQQALGLGLQFLLWYDEGEERNRGNFPPRFSGRQFPNYSSELNVNALELEDSALYLCASRPDRGSGYTFGSGTRLTVV.

The V call is TRBV5-1, the J call TRBJ2-7, with TRBD1 matching 12 bases. Germline V gives CDR1 SGHRS, CDR2 YFSETQ. Losses at the gene ends were 6 bases for V and 6 bases for J; bases not matched to a gene: 7. The CDR3 spans 14 residues. In DNA form, the CDR3 reads TGCGCCAGCAAACCCGGGACAGGGGGCCCCGAGCAGTACTTC. Translated: CASKPGTGGPEQYF. The full variable domain, in which reference TRBV5-1 and TRBJ2-7 provide the parts outside the CDR3, is KAGVTQTPRYLIKTRGQQVTLSCSPISGHRSVSWYQQTPGQGLQFLFEYFSETQRNKGNFPGRFSGRQFSNSRSEMNVSTLELGDSALYLCASKPGTGGPEQYFGPGTRLTVT.

The CDR3 sequence is CASIERNNQPQHF. Written as DNA, the CDR3 is TGTGCCAGCATTGAGCGAAACAATCAGCCCCAGCATTTT. This chain links TRBV6-4 with TRBJ1-5; D call uncertain. This CDR3 comprises 13 residues. V gave up 7 bases and J gave up 3 bases, with 10 bases separating them. Germline V gives CDR1 MRHNA, CDR2 SNTAGT.

This clone was seen a single time. CDR3 coding DNA: TGTGCCAGCAGCTTGGGACACGGGACAGGGTTGATCGATACGCAGTATTTT. Translation gives CASSLGHGTGLIDTQYF. The chain uses TRBV5-5 and TRBJ2-3; 9 nucleotides match TRBD1. This CDR3 region has 17 residues. Trimming removed 0 bases from V and 6 bases from J; junction bases left unmatched: 11. Per the germline V gene, CDR1 is SGHKS and CDR2 is YYEKEE (reference sequence).